This paragraph reports one T cell receptor (beta chain). Its antigen remains unknown. MiXCR, run by TCRdb on the reads, gives a single entry per CDR3 protein. The table includes roughly 230,000 distinct CDR3 sequences, over 20% detected once. The data were taken from a study of T cell repertoires in cytomegalovirus infection. Across the study: An indication of both CMV infection and matching HLA type came from public TCR beta signatures.

Points from the study as a whole: Frequencies of public TCR beta families were cumulated, and this identified carriers of CMV plus the relevant HLA. HLA-C-restricted CMV-specific TCR beta clonotypes were dominant in the ex vivo response.

Germline V gene sequence: CDR1 SNHLY, CDR2 FYNNEI. The CDR3 loop spans 12 amino acids. V trimming: 6 bases; J trimming: 7 bases; junction bases outside the gene matches: 1. The chain is built from TRBV2 and TRBJ2-2; 8 bases match TRBD2. The sequence came from a human donor in good health (CMV status not recorded). Some clones in this sample may be carry-over from other donors' samples. The sample taken for sequencing was CD8+ T cells from PBMCs. CDR3 protein: CASSGTSGELFF. DNA for the CDR3: TGTGCCAGCAGCGGGACTAGCGGGGAGCTGTTTTTT. Full variable domain (outside the CDR3, taken from reference TRBV2 and TRBJ2-2): EPEVTQTPSHQVTQMGQEVILRCVPISNHLYFYWYRQILGQKVEFLVSFYNNEISEKSEIFDDQFSVERPDGSNFTLKIRSTKLEDSAMYFCASSGTSGELFFGEGSRLTVL.